This TCR beta chain was found in a study of T cell responses to AZD1222 COVID-19 vaccine. Study-wide results and limits: Two AZD1222 doses significantly raised spike-specific TCR breadth and depth over controls.

This clone was seen once. The antigen remains unidentified. This CDR3 has 13 amino acids. Per the germline V gene, CDR1 is LNHDA and CDR2 is SQIVND (reference sequence). V dropped 7 bases and J dropped 1 base, with 10 bases sitting between them. The protocol was immunoSEQ multiplex PCR, while the TCRdb copy is restricted to in-frame clones and leaves out a portion. This table has tens of thousands of clones, about 92% appearing once. This chain links TRBV19 with TRBJ1-1; D is possibly TRBD1 (5 bases). The clonotype originates from an adult who received the AZD1222 COVID-19 vaccine. The sample consisted of peripheral blood, taken 28 days after the second AZD1222 dose. The CDR3 DNA reads as TGTGCCAGTACGGGGGAGAGGAACACTGAAGCTTTCTTT. Amino acids: CASTGERNTEAFF.